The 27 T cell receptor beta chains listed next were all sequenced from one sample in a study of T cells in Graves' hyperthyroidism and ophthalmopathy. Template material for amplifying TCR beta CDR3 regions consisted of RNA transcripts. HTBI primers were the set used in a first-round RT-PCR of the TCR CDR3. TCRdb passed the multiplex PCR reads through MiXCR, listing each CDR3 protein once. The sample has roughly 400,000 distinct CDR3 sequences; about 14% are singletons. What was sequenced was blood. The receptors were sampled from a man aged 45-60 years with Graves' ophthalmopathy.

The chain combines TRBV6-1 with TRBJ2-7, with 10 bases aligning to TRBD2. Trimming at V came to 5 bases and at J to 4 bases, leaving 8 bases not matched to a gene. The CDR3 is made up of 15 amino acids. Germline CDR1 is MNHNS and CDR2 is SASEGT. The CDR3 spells CASSPTGTSAYEQYF. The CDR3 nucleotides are TGTGCCAGCAGTCCGACCGGGACTAGCGCGTACGAGCAGTACTTC.

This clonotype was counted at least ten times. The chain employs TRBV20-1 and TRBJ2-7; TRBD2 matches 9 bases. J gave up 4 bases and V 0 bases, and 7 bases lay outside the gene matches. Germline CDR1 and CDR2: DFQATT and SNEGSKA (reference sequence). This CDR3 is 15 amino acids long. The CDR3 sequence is CSARESSGIMYEQYF. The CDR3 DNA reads TGCAGTGCTAGAGAGTCTAGCGGGATAATGTACGAGCAGTACTTC.

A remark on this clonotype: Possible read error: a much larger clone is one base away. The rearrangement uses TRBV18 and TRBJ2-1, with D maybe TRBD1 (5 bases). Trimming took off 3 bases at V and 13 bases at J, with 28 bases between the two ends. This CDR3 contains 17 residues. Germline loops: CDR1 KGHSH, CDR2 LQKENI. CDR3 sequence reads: CASSPLETGFGENIQFF. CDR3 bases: TGTGCCAGCTCACCGTTGGAAACAGGTTTTGGAGAAAACATTCAGTTCTTC.

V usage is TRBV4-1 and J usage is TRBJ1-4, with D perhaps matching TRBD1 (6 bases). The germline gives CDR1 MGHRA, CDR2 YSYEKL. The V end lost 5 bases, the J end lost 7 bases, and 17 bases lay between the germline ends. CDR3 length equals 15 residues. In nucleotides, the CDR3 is TGCGCCAGCAGCAGAACTCAGGGGAGTTTTGAAAAACTGTTTTTT. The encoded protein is CASSRTQGSFEKLFF.

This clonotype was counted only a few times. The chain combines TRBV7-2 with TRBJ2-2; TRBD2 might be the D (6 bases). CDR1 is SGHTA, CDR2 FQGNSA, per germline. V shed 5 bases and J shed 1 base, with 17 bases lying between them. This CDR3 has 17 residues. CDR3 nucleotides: TGTGCCAGCAGCCGGGGGTTGGGGGAGTTGAACACCGGGGAGCTGTTTTTT. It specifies CASSRGLGELNTGELFF.

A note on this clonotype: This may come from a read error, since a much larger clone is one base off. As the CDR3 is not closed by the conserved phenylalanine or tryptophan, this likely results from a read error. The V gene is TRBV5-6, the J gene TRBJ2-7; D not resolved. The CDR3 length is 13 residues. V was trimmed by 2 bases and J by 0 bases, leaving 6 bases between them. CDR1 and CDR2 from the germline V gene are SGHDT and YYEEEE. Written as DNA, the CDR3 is TGTGCCAGCAGCTTATTTAACTCCTACGAGCAGTACCTC. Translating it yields CASSLFNSYEQYL.

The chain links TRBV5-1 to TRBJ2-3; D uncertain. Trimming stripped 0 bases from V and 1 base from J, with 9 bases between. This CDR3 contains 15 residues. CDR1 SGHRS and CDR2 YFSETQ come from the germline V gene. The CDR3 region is CASSLESVGTDTQYF. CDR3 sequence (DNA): TGCGCCAGCAGCTTGGAGTCCGTCGGCACAGATACGCAGTATTTT.

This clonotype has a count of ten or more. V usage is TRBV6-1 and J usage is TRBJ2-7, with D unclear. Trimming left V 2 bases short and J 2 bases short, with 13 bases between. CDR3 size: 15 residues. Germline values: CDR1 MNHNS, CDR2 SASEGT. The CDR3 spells CASSETGIVAYEQYF. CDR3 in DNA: TGTGCCAGCAGTGAAACGGGTATAGTCGCCTACGAGCAGTACTTC.

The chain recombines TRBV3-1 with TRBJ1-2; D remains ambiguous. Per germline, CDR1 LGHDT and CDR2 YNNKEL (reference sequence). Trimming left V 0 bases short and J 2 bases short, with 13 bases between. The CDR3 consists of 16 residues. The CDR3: CASSQEWAGGNYGYTF. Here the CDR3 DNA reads TGTGCCAGCAGCCAAGAATGGGCAGGAGGGAACTATGGCTACACCTTC.

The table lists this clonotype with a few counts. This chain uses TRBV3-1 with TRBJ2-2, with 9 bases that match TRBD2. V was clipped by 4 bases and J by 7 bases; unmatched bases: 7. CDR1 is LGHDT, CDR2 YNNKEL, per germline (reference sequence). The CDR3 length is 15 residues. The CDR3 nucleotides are TGTGCCAGCAGCCCCTTAGCGGGGGCGGGCGGGGAGCTGTTTTTT. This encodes CASSPLAGAGGELFF.

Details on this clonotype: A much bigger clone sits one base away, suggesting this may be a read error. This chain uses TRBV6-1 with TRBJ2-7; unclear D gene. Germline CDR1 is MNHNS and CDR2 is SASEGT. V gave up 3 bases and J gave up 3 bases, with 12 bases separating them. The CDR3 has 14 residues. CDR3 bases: TGTGCCAGCAGTGATAACGGCTTTATCTACGAGCAGTACTTC. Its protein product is CASSDNGFIYEQYF.

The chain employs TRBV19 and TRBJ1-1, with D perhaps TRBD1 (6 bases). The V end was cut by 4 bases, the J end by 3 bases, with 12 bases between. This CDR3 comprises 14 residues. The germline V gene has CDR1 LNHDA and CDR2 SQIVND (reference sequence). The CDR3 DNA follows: TGTGCCAGTAGTAAGAGGGGGGGTCACACTGAAGCTTTCTTT. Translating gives CASSKRGGHTEAFF.

CDR3 sequence: CASNGGGLRDQPQHF. CDR3 coding DNA: TGTGCCAGCAACGGCGGCGGTCTCAGGGATCAGCCCCAGCATTTT. The rearrangement uses TRBV6-1 and TRBJ1-5, with TRBD1 as a possible D gene (5 bases). The ends were cut back, 7 bases at V and 5 bases at J, with 18 bases in the middle. The germline V gene has CDR1 MNHNS and CDR2 SASEGT. CDR3 length: 15 amino acids.

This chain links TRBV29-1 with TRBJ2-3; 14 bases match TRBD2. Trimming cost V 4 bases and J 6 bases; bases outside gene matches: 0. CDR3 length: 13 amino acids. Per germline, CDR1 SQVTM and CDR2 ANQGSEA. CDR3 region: CSVGLAGGDTQYF. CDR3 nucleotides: TGCAGCGTTGGACTAGCGGGAGGGGATACGCAGTATTTT.

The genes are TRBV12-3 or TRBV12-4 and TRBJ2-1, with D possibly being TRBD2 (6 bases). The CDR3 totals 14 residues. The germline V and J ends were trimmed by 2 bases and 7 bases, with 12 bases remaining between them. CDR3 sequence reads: CASSLPGSWNEQFF. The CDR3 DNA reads TGTGCCAGCAGTTTACCCGGGAGTTGGAATGAGCAGTTCTTC.

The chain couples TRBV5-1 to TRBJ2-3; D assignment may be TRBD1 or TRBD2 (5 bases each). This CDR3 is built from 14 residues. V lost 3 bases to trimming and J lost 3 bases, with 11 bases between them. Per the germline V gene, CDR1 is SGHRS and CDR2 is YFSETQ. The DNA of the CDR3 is TGCGCCAGCAGCTGGGACCCAGGAACAGATACGCAGTATTTT. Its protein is CASSWDPGTDTQYF. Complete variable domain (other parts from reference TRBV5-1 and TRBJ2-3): KAGVTQTPRYLIKTRGQQVTLSCSPISGHRSVSWYQQTPGQGLQFLFEYFSETQRNKGNFPGRFSGRQFSNSRSEMNVSTLELGDSALYLCASSWDPGTDTQYFGPGTRLTVL.

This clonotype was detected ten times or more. CDR3 in DNA: TGTGCCTGGAGTGACGGTTGGGAGTCGGGAAATGAGCAGTTCTTC. Translated, it gives CAWSDGWESGNEQFF. V is TRBV30 and J is TRBJ2-1; the D gene is possibly TRBD2 (5 bases). The CDR3 totals 15 residues. CDR1 is GTSNPN and CDR2 is SVGIG in the germline V gene (reference sequence). Trimming cost V 1 base and J 7 bases, with 17 bases left between them. The full variable domain, rest sourced from reference TRBV30 and TRBJ2-1, is SQTIHQWPATLVQPVGSPLSLECTVEGTSNPNLYWYRQAAGRGLQLLFYSVGIGQISSEVPQNLSASRPQDRQFILSSKKLLLSDSGFYLCAWSDGWESGNEQFFGPGTRLTVL.

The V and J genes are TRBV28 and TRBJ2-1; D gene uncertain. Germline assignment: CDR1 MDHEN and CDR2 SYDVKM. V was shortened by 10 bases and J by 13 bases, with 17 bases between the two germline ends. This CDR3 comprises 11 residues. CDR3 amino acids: CAIATEAKQFF. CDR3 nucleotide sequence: TGTGCCATCGCCACCGAGGCCAAACAGTTCTTC.

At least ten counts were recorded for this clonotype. In nucleotides, the CDR3 is TGTGCCAGCAGCCAGGCCAGGTCAAACTACGAGCAGTACTTC. As protein: CASSQARSNYEQYF. This chain joins TRBV4-2 and TRBJ2-7; no firm D call. Germline V gene data show CDR1 as LGHNA and CDR2 as YNFKEQ. This CDR3 is built from 14 residues. V was shortened by 3 bases and J by 3 bases, with 12 bases between the two germline ends.

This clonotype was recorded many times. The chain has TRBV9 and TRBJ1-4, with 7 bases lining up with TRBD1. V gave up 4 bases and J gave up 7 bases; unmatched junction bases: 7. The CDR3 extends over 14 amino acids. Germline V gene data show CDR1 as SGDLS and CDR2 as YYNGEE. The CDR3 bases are TGTGCCAGCAGCACGCGACAGGGTAGTGAAAAACTGTTTTTT. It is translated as CASSTRQGSEKLFF.

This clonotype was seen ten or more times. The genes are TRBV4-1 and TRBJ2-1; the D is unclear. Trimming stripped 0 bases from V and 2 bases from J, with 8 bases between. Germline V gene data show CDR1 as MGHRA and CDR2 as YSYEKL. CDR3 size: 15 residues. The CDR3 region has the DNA TGCGCCAGCAGCCAAGATCACTCTCCCTACAATGAGCAGTTCTTC. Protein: CASSQDHSPYNEQFF.

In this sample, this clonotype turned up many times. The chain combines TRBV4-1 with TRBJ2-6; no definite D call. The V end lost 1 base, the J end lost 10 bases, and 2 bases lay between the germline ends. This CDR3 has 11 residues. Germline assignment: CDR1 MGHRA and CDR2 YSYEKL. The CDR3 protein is CASSQGNVLTF. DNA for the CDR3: TGCGCCAGCAGCCAAGGGAACGTCCTGACTTTC.

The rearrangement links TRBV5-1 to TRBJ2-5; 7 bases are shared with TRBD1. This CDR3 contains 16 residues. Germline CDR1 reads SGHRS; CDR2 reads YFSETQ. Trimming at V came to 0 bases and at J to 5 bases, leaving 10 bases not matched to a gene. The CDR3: CASSLGGTDRVETQYF. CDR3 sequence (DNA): TGCGCCAGCAGCTTGGGTGGGACCGACAGGGTCGAGACCCAGTACTTC.

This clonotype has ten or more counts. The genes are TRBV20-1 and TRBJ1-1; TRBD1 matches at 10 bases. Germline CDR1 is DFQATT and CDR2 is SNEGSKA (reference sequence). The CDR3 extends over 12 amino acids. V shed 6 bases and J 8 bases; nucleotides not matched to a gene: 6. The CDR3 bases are TGCAGTGCCGAGGGACAGGGGAAAGAAGCTTTCTTT. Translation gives CSAEGQGKEAFF.

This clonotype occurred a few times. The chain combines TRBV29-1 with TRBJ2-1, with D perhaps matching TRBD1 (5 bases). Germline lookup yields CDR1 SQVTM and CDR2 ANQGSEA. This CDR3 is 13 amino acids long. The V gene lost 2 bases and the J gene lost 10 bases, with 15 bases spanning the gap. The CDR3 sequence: CSVEKGREYEQFF. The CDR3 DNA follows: TGCAGCGTTGAAAAAGGCAGGGAATACGAGCAGTTCTTC.

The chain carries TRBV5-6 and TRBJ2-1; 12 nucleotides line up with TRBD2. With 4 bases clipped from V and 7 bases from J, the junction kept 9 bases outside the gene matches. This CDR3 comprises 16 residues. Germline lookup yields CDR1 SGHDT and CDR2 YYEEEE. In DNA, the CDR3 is TGTGCCAGCAGCCTATCCTGGACTAGCGGGATGAATGAGCAGTTCTTC. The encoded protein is CASSLSWTSGMNEQFF.

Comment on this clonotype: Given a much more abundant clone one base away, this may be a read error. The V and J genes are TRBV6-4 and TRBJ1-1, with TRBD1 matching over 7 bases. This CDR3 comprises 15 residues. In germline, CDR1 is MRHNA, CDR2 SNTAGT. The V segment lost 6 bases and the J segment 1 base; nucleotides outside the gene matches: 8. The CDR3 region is CASSLDRDGNTEAFF. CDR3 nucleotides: TGTGCCAGCAGCCTCGACAGGGACGGGAACACTGAAGCTTTCTTT.